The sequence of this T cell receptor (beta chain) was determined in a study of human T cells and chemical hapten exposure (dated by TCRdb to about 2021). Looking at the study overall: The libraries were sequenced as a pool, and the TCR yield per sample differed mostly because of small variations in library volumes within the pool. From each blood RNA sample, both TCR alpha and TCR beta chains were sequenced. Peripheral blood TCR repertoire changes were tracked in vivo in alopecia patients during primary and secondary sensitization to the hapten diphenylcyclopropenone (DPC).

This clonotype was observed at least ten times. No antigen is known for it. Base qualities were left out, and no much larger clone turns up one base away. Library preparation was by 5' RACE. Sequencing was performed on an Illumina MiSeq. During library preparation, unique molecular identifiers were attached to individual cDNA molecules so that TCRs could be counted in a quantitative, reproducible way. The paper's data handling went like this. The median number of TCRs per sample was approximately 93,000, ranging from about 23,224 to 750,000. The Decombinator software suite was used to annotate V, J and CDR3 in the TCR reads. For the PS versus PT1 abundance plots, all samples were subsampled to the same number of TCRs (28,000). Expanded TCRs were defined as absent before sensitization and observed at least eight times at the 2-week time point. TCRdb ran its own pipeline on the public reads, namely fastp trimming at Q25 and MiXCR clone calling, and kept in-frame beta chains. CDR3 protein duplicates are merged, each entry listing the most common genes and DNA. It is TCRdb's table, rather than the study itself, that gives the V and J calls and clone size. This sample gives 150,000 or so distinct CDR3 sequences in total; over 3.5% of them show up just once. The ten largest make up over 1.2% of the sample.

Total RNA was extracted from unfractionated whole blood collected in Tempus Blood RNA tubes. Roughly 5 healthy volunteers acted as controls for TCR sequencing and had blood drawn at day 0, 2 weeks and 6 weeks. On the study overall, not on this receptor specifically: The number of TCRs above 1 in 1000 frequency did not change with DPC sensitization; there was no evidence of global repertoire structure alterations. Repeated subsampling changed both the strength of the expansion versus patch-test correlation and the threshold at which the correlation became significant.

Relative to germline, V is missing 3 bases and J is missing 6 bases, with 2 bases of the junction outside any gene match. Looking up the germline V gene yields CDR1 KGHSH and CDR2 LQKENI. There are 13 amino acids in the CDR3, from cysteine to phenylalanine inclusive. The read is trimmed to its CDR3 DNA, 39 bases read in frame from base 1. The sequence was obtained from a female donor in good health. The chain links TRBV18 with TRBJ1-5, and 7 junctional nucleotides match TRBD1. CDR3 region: CASSPGQRQPQHF. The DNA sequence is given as TGTGCCAGCTCACCGGGACAGCGTCAGCCCCAGCATTTT.